Listed here are 22 T cell receptor beta chains from one sample, sequenced in a study of identical twins (dated by TCRdb to 2016 to 2017). Libraries were built with 5' RACE. Instrument on record: Illumina HiSeq 2000. TCRdb's own reprocessing of the public reads used fastp at Q25 and MiXCR and kept productive beta chains. Every distinct CDR3 protein forms one entry, paired with its most common genes and DNA. In this sample the table shows about 450,000 distinct CDR3 sequences, approximately 17% of which occur a single time. Of the sample, approximately 12% is held by the ten largest clones. Source material: naive T cells sorted from blood. Per the publication, the cell subset or site label means: cells isolated with a human naive T-cell isolation kit. These receptors were obtained from a man in his fifties or sixties in good health.

This chain connects TRBV6-2 or TRBV6-3 to TRBJ2-7; 7 bases map to TRBD1. Germline V gene sequence: CDR1 MNHEY, CDR2 SVGEGT. The CDR3 has 17 residues. V trimming: 6 bases; J trimming: 1 base; junction bases outside the gene matches: 15. Written as DNA, the CDR3 is TGTGCCAGCAGGATAAGTCCGACAGGGCGAGTGTCCTACGAGCAGTACTTC. It specifies CASRISPTGRVSYEQYF.

This clonotype was recorded at least ten times. The chain links TRBV18 to TRBJ2-1, with D possibly being TRBD1 (5 bases). Trimming removed 3 bases at V and 5 bases at J, with 8 bases between. Germline V lookup: CDR1 KGHSH, CDR2 LQKENI. This CDR3 region has 13 residues. CDR3 region: CASSPSGNNEQFF. CDR3 sequence (DNA): TGTGCCAGCTCACCGTCAGGGAACAATGAGCAGTTCTTC.

This clonotype was observed a single time. The rearrangement links TRBV10-3 to TRBJ2-7, with 11 bases aligning to TRBD1. This CDR3 is built from 15 residues. Per germline, CDR1 ENHRY and CDR2 SYGVKD. Germline trimming cut 6 bases from V and 5 bases from J; bases unmatched to any gene: 9. CDR3 sequence: CAIRRTDRGRDEQYF. The DNA of the CDR3 is TGTGCCATCAGGCGTACGGACAGGGGGCGCGACGAGCAGTACTTC.

There are many counts of this clonotype. The chain employs TRBV20-1 and TRBJ2-1, with 7 bases lining up with TRBD1. The V gene's germline CDR1 is DFQATT and CDR2 SNEGSKA (reference sequence). CDR3 size: 14 residues. Trimming at V came to 6 bases and at J to 10 bases, leaving 15 bases not matched to a gene. The CDR3 loop is CSAPRTDRTSEQFF. CDR3 coding DNA: TGCAGTGCCCCCCGCACGGACAGGACATCCGAGCAGTTCTTC.

The chain recombines TRBV7-9 with TRBJ2-3; tentative D call: TRBD1 (5 bases). CDR3 length equals 17 residues. Trimming took off 4 bases at V and 0 bases at J, with 17 bases between the two ends. Looked up from germline, CDR1 is SEHNR and CDR2 is FQNEAQ (reference sequence). The CDR3 spells CASSSGQGGASTDTQYF. The DNA of the CDR3 is TGTGCCAGCAGCTCGGGTCAGGGCGGCGCGAGCACAGATACGCAGTATTTT.

In its sample, this clonotype was seen once. The chain combines TRBV12-3 or TRBV12-4 with TRBJ1-2, with 7 bases aligning to TRBD1. CDR3 length: 16 amino acids. Trimming took 7 bases from V and 5 from J; bases not matched to a gene: 16. For the CDR3, the DNA is TGTGCCAGCACTTTTAGTCCTCAAGGGACAGCTTATGGCTACACCTTC. Translation gives CASTFSPQGTAYGYTF.

The genes are TRBV20-1 and TRBJ2-7; TRBD1 matches 11 bases. Per germline, CDR1 DFQATT and CDR2 SNEGSKA (reference sequence). This CDR3 has 14 residues. V trimming: 4 bases; J trimming: 4 bases; junction bases outside the gene matches: 6. CDR3 loop: CSAKRTGGWYEQYF. For the CDR3, the DNA is TGCAGTGCTAAAAGGACAGGGGGCTGGTACGAGCAGTACTTC.

J is TRBJ1-4 and V is TRBV7-3, with D maybe TRBD1 (5 bases). Between the trimmed V and J ends, which lost 2 bases and 4 bases, there was a span of 8 bases. Germline lookup yields CDR1 SGHTA and CDR2 FQGTGA. The CDR3 covers 14 residues. CDR3 loop: CASSLEQVNEKLFF. The DNA of the CDR3 is TGTGCCAGCAGCTTAGAACAGGTTAATGAAAAACTGTTTTTT.

Many counts were recorded for this clonotype. The J gene is TRBJ2-7, the V gene TRBV12-3 or TRBV12-4; 12 bases are a match to TRBD2. The CDR3 sequence is 18 residues long. V shed 5 bases and J 0 bases; nucleotides not matched to a gene: 11. CDR3 residues: CASSQTSGGFLSSYEQYF. As DNA, the CDR3 is TGTGCCAGCAGTCAGACTAGCGGGGGTTTTCTGAGCTCCTACGAGCAGTACTTC.

This clonotype came up many times. The chain has TRBV9 and TRBJ2-7; no firm D call. The CDR3 has 15 residues. Per germline, CDR1 SGDLS and CDR2 YYNGEE. Trimming pared 3 bases from V and 7 bases from J, leaving 20 bases between. The CDR3 loop is CASSAKSDALGEQYF. As DNA, the CDR3 is TGTGCCAGCAGCGCAAAATCGGACGCCCTGGGAGAGCAGTACTTC.

This clonotype was counted many times. J is TRBJ1-1 and V is TRBV28; D is undetermined. Trimming pared 6 bases from V and 5 bases from J, leaving 13 bases between. The CDR3 totals 13 residues. Per the germline V gene, CDR1 is MDHEN and CDR2 is SYDVKM. The DNA for the CDR3 is TGTGCCAGCAGCTTAGGAGGTGGGACTGAAGCTTTCTTT. Protein: CASSLGGGTEAFF.

This clonotype was picked up a small number of times. The CDR3 loop is CASSQDFSGGAYEQYF. The CDR3 DNA reads TGCGCCAGCAGCCAAGATTTCAGCGGGGGGGCCTACGAGCAGTACTTC. The gene calls are TRBV4-1 and TRBJ2-7; 10 nucleotides match TRBD2. This CDR3 contains 16 residues. Trimming removed 0 bases from V and 2 bases from J; junction bases left unmatched: 4. Germline CDR1 MGHRA, CDR2 YSYEKL.

The chain couples TRBV11-3 to TRBJ2-1; D ambiguous. Germline V gene lookup returns CDR1 SGHNT and CDR2 YENEEA. The CDR3 has 15 amino acids. With 0 bases removed from V and 2 bases from J, the gap between germline ends came to 8 bases. The CDR3 loop is CASSLDERTYNEQFF. CDR3 nucleotide sequence: TGTGCCAGCAGCTTAGATGAACGGACCTACAATGAGCAGTTCTTC.

The J gene is TRBJ1-4, the V gene TRBV4-3, with a weak D call TRBD1 (6 bases). This CDR3 region has 18 residues. Germline values: CDR1 LGHNA, CDR2 YSLEER. Trimming removed 5 bases from V and 0 bases from J, with 19 bases in between. The CDR3 bases are TGCGCCAGCAGCGATTTCTCCGGGACAAACCCAACTAATGAAAAACTGTTTTTT. Translation gives CASSDFSGTNPTNEKLFF.

This clonotype was seen a handful of times. This sequence joins TRBV15 and TRBJ2-7; no definite D call. CDR1 is LNHNV and CDR2 is YYDKDF in the germline V gene (reference sequence). The CDR3 covers 13 residues. V was shortened by 3 bases and J by 3 bases, with 9 bases between the two germline ends. The CDR3 region is CATSSQRHYEQYF. The CDR3 DNA follows: TGTGCCACCAGCAGCCAACGCCACTACGAGCAGTACTTC.

At least ten counts were recorded for this clonotype. CDR3 amino acids: CASKAGTGELFF. CDR3 DNA sequence: TGTGCCAGCAAAGCCGGGACCGGGGAGCTGTTTTTT. The chain combines TRBV7-3 with TRBJ2-2, with D unclear. Trimming pared 7 bases from V and 5 bases from J, leaving 8 bases between. CDR3 length equals 12 residues. Germline CDR1 is SGHTA and CDR2 is FQGTGA.

V is TRBV7-2 and J is TRBJ2-7; D may be TRBD1 or TRBD2 (5 bases each). Deletions cut 2 bases from V and 4 bases from J, with 12 bases between. This CDR3 contains 14 residues. Germline values: CDR1 SGHTA, CDR2 FQGNSA. CDR3 sequence (DNA): TGTGCCAGCAGCTTATTCGGGACCACTTACGAGCAGTACTTC. It is translated as CASSLFGTTYEQYF.

V usage is TRBV7-9 and J usage is TRBJ2-1; 7 bases agree with TRBD2. J gave up 5 bases and V 8 bases, and 6 bases lay outside the gene matches. The length of the CDR3 is 13 residues. Germline V CDR1 and CDR2: SEHNR, FQNEAQ (reference sequence). The CDR3 reads CASLASGHNEQFF. In nucleotides, the CDR3 is TGTGCCAGCTTGGCTAGCGGACACAATGAGCAGTTCTTC.

V is TRBV20-1 and J is TRBJ1-5; 9 bases are a match to TRBD1. Trimming removed 5 bases from V and 4 bases from J; junction bases left unmatched: 9. Germline CDR1 reads DFQATT; CDR2 reads SNEGSKA (reference sequence). The CDR3 contains 15 residues. CDR3 amino acids: CSASGTGRGNQPQHF. The DNA of the CDR3 is TGCAGTGCTTCCGGGACAGGGAGAGGGAATCAGCCCCAGCATTTT.

This clonotype showed up just a few times. The chain uses TRBV4-2 and TRBJ2-5; D may match TRBD1 or TRBD2 (5 bases each). Germline loops: CDR1 LGHNA, CDR2 YNFKEQ. The CDR3 has 14 amino acids. V was pared by 2 bases and J by 4 bases, with 11 bases between. The chain's CDR3 is CASSQLGVGETQYF. CDR3 sequence (DNA): TGTGCCAGCAGCCAATTGGGGGTGGGAGAGACCCAGTACTTC.

This rearrangement joins TRBV4-2 to TRBJ1-6; 9 positions match TRBD1. CDR3 size: 16 residues. V lost 1 base to trimming and J lost 7 bases; unmatched junction nucleotides: 5. Germline lookup yields CDR1 LGHNA and CDR2 YNFKEQ. The CDR3 reads CASSQGRTGVNSPLHF. In nucleotides, the CDR3 is TGTGCCAGCAGCCAAGGAAGGACAGGGGTGAATTCACCCCTCCACTTT.

There are many counts of this clonotype. One end of the junction does not line up with germline, which may come from a read error. This rearrangement joins TRBV4-2 to TRBJ2-2; D is ambiguous. CDR3 length: 14 amino acids. Germline CDR1 and CDR2: LGHNA and YNFKEQ. The CDR3 coding sequence is TGCGCCAGCAGCCAAGATCGCGGAACCGGGGAGCTGTTTTTT. Its protein product is CASSQDRGTGELFF.